The rows below give T cell receptor beta chains drawn from one sample of a study of blood T cell repertoires in COVID-19. Profiled with immunoSEQ multiplex PCR; TCRdb holds only in-frame clones, not every one. The sample gives 170,000 or so clones, over 80% of which show up once; 2.9% is in the top ten. Specimen: peripheral blood. The source is a woman aged 60 to 75 with acute or convalescent COVID-19. CDR3s include the opening cysteine and the closing phenylalanine or tryptophan. The D gene is left open where the match is weak. Expanded clones get a size class; other rows say once, few or many, or leave the size out.

d_gene: TRBD1
j_gene: TRBJ1-2
len: 16
abundance: .
v_gene: TRBV7-9
CDR3aa: CASSRGQGPRGRGYTF
CDR3nt: TGTGCCAGCAGCCGAGGACAGGGGCCTCGGGGACGGGGCTACACCTTC

d_gene: TRBD1
j_gene: TRBJ2-1
len: 17
abundance: once
v_gene: TRBV18
CDR3aa: CASSPNFRDRGRNEQFF
CDR3nt: TGTGCCAGCTCACCAAACTTCCGGGACAGGGGGCGCAATGAGCAGTTCTTC

d_gene: TRBD1
j_gene: TRBJ1-1
len: 15
abundance: once
v_gene: TRBV27
CDR3aa: CASSQRQGMNTEAFF
CDR3nt: TGTGCCAGCAGCCAGAGACAGGGGATGAACACTGAAGCTTTCTTT

d_gene: .
j_gene: TRBJ1-4
len: 15
abundance: .
v_gene: TRBV18
CDR3aa: CASSPGEGLNEKLFF
CDR3nt: TGTGCCAGCTCACCAGGGGAGGGGCTTAATGAAAAACTGTTTTTT

d_gene: TRBD2
j_gene: TRBJ2-1
len: 16
abundance: .
v_gene: TRBV6-6
CDR3aa: CASSYAGLAGGNEQFF
CDR3nt: TGTGCCAGCAGTTACGCGGGACTAGCGGGGGGGAATGAGCAGTTCTTC

d_gene: .
j_gene: TRBJ2-2
len: 15
abundance: .
v_gene: TRBV12-5
CDR3aa: CASGQQGPHTGELFF
CDR3nt: TGTGCTAGTGGACAGCAGGGGCCCCACACCGGGGAGCTGTTTTTT

d_gene: .
j_gene: TRBJ1-5
len: 16
abundance: .
v_gene: TRBV3-1/TRBV3-2
CDR3aa: CASSQAPGVSNQPQHF
CDR3nt: TGTGCCAGCAGCCAAGCGCCCGGGGTGAGCAATCAGCCCCAGCATTTT

d_gene: TRBD1
j_gene: TRBJ2-7
len: 15
abundance: once
v_gene: TRBV28
CDR3aa: CASSIAKIQGGEQYF
CDR3nt: TGTGCCAGCAGTATCGCTAAAATACAGGGGGGCGAGCAGTACTTC

d_gene: .
j_gene: TRBJ1-5
len: 15
abundance: .
v_gene: TRBV5-1
CDR3aa: CASSLASGSNQPQHF
CDR3nt: TGCGCCAGCAGTTTGGCCTCGGGTAGCAATCAGCCCCAGCATTTT

d_gene: .
j_gene: TRBJ1-2
len: 15
abundance: .
v_gene: TRBV15
CDR3aa: CATSRPGALNYGYTF
CDR3nt: TGTGCCACCAGCAGACCAGGGGCGCTTAACTATGGCTACACCTTC

d_gene: TRBD1
j_gene: TRBJ1-2
len: 19
abundance: .
v_gene: TRBV4-1
CDR3aa: CASSPDSGTGSYSWYGYTF
CDR3nt: TGCGCCAGCAGCCCCGACTCCGGGACAGGATCCTATTCTTGGTATGGCTACACCTTC

d_gene: TRBD1
j_gene: TRBJ2-3
len: 14
abundance: once
v_gene: TRBV2
CDR3aa: CASRDRAGADTQYF
CDR3nt: TGTGCCAGCCGGGACAGGGCTGGTGCAGATACGCAGTATTTT

d_gene: TRBD1
j_gene: TRBJ2-7
len: 14
abundance: .
v_gene: TRBV19
CDR3aa: CASSLTGQGYEQYF
CDR3nt: TGTGCCAGTAGTTTAACGGGACAGGGCTACGAGCAGTACTTC

d_gene: .
j_gene: TRBJ2-5
len: 11
abundance: .
v_gene: TRBV7-6
CDR3aa: CASSLQETQYF
CDR3nt: TGTGCCAGCAGCCTCCAAGAGACCCAGTACTTC

d_gene: TRBD1
j_gene: TRBJ2-1
len: 14
abundance: once
v_gene: TRBV7-2
CDR3aa: CASSLRDRGNEQFF
CDR3nt: TGTGCCAGCAGCCTCCGGGACAGGGGCAATGAGCAGTTCTTC

d_gene: .
j_gene: TRBJ2-5
len: 15
abundance: .
v_gene: TRBV2
CDR3aa: CASSPGPTRQETQYF
CDR3nt: TGTGCCAGCAGTCCCGGCCCCACTAGGCAAGAGACCCAGTACTTC

d_gene: .
j_gene: TRBJ1-6
len: 13
abundance: once
v_gene: TRBV6-5
CDR3aa: CASSQSRGSPLHF
CDR3nt: TGTGCCAGCAGTCAATCTCGCGGCTCACCCCTCCACTTT

d_gene: .
j_gene: TRBJ2-1
len: 14
abundance: once
v_gene: TRBV11-3
CDR3aa: CASSFQNSGGEQFF
CDR3nt: TGTGCCAGCAGCTTTCAGAATAGCGGAGGGGAGCAGTTCTTC

d_gene: .
j_gene: TRBJ1-6
len: 14
abundance: .
v_gene: TRBV18
CDR3aa: CASSPETSNSPLHF
CDR3nt: TGTGCCAGCTCACCAGAGACATCTAATTCACCCCTCCACTTT

d_gene: .
j_gene: TRBJ1-2
len: 14
abundance: once
v_gene: TRBV6-6
CDR3aa: CASSYTPGSVSYTF
CDR3nt: TGTGCCAGCAGTTACACCCCTGGGAGCGTGTCCTACACCTTC

d_gene: TRBD2
j_gene: TRBJ2-3
len: 10
abundance: .
v_gene: TRBV2
CDR3aa: CATGGDTQYF
CDR3nt: TGTGCCACCGGGGGGGATACGCAGTATTTT

d_gene: .
j_gene: TRBJ2-3
len: 19
abundance: .
v_gene: TRBV19
CDR3aa: CASVRRLGVKSKSTDTQYF
CDR3nt: TGTGCCAGCGTCCGGAGACTAGGGGTAAAGTCGAAAAGCACAGATACGCAGTATTTT

d_gene: TRBD2
j_gene: TRBJ2-3
len: 17
abundance: .
v_gene: TRBV4-3
CDR3aa: CASSQGPSGGATDTQYF
CDR3nt: TGCGCCAGCAGCCAAGGGCCTAGCGGGGGGGCAACAGATACGCAGTATTTT

d_gene: TRBD2
j_gene: TRBJ2-5
len: 13
abundance: .
v_gene: TRBV3-1/TRBV3-2
CDR3aa: CASSSLAGVSQYF
CDR3nt: TGTGCCAGCAGCTCACTAGCGGGGGTGTCCCAGTACTTC

d_gene: .
j_gene: TRBJ2-5
len: 16
abundance: .
v_gene: TRBV3-1/TRBV3-2
CDR3aa: CASSPPLARVGETQYF
CDR3nt: TGTGCCAGCAGCCCCCCTCTAGCGAGGGTGGGAGAGACCCAGTACTTC

d_gene: TRBD1
j_gene: TRBJ1-2
len: 13
abundance: .
v_gene: TRBV25-1
CDR3aa: CASSVGQNYGYTF
CDR3nt: TGTGCCAGCAGTGTGGGACAGAACTATGGCTACACCTTC